Below, one T cell receptor beta chain is given with its context. What it recognizes is unknown. Carried by the TCR beta cDNA libraries were unique molecular identifiers. Input populations of 1 to 10 million T cells gave rise to roughly 0.5 million cDNA molecules. TCRdb redid the calling of the PCR reads with MiXCR, one entry per CDR3 protein. The sample consists of over 150,000 distinct CDR3 sequences, roughly 30% of them appearing once. Germline CDR1 and CDR2: MNHEY and SVGAGI. The CDR3 sequence is 15 residues long. Trimming pared 2 bases from V and 6 bases from J, leaving 13 bases between. The data originate from a study of post-analysis software for immune sequencing data. The overall study: Several disease courses (relapsing-remitting, secondary progressive and progressive-relapsing) of multiple sclerosis were included. Overall study findings and caveats: Strong co-clustering by F measure was evident for samples that had been prepared in the same batch. Multiple sclerosis patients had significantly lower normalized Chao1 diversity than controls. Roughly five TRBV segments were more frequent in patients than controls; TRBV5-6, TRBV5-1 and TRBV20-1 belonged to this group.

The sequence was collected from a girl aged 10 to 17 with multiple sclerosis. Sequencing used blood. The chain recombines TRBV6-5 with TRBJ1-4; D gene uncertain. The CDR3: CASSYHGRSDEKLFF. In DNA, the CDR3 is TGTGCCAGCAGTTACCACGGGAGAAGTGATGAAAAACTGTTTTTT.